This TCR beta chain was sequenced for a study of T cells in Graves' hyperthyroidism and ophthalmopathy. Overall study findings and caveats: Before onset, by a median of 6.5 months, the model predicted ophthalmopathy.

It was RNA transcripts that yielded the amplified TCR beta CDR3 regions. Initially, a first-round RT-PCR of the TCR CDR3 employed the HTBI primer set. In TCRdb, the multiplex PCR reads were re-called with MiXCR into one record per CDR3 protein. The table shows around 500,000 distinct CDR3 sequences, with about 15% occurring only once. Concerning this clonotype itself: Its antigen remains unidentified.

The CDR3 runs to 14 residues. The V end lost 0 bases, the J end lost 2 bases, and 10 bases lay between the germline ends. The V gene's germline CDR1 is DFQATT and CDR2 SNEGSKA (reference sequence). The clonotype originates from a woman aged 25 to 39 with Graves' ophthalmopathy. The genes are TRBV20-1 and TRBJ2-5, with D possibly being TRBD1 or TRBD2 (6 bases each). Sequencing used blood. The chain's CDR3 is CSARDRRGQETQYF. In DNA, the CDR3 is TGCAGTGCTAGAGATCGGAGGGGGCAAGAGACCCAGTACTTC.